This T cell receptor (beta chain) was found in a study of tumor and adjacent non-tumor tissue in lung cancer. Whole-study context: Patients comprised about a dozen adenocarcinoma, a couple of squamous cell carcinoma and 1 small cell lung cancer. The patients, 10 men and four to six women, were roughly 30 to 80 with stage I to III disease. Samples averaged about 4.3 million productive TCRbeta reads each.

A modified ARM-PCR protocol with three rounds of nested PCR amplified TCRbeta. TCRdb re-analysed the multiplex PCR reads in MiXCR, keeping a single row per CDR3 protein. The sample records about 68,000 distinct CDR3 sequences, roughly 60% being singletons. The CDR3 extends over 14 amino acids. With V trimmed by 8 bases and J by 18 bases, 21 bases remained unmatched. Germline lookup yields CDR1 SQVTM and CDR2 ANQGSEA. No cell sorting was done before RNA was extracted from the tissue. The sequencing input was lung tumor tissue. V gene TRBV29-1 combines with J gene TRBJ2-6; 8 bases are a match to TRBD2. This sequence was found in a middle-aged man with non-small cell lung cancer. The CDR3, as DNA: TGCAGCATTGGAGAGCTCGGGGGGGCCAACGTTCCGACTTTC. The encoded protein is CSIGELGGANVPTF.